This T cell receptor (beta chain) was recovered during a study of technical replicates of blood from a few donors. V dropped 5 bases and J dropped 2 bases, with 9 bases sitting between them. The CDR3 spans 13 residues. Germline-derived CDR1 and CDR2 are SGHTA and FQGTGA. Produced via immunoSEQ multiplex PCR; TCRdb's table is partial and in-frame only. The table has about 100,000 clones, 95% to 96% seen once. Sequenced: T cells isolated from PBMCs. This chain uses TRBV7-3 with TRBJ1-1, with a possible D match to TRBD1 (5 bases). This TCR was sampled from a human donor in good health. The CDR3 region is CASSTTGNTEAFF. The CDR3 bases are TGTGCCAGCAGCACAACAGGCAACACTGAAGCTTTCTTT.